The 6 T cell receptor beta chains reported below all come from one sample, sequenced in a study of blood T cell repertoires in COVID-19. Generated by immunoSEQ multiplex PCR, the TCRdb table keeps only in-frame clones and is missing some. The table lists about 68,000 clones, 80% to 85% of them singletons, with more than 8% in the top ten. The source material was peripheral blood. Source of these receptors: a man in his forties or fifties with active COVID-19.

This sequence joins TRBV30 and TRBJ1-6; a possible D gene is TRBD1 (5 bases). The ends were cut back, 4 bases at V and 9 bases at J, with 10 bases in the middle. The length of the CDR3 is 12 residues. Germline CDR1 GTSNPN, CDR2 SVGIG (reference sequence). The CDR3 spells CAWNQDISPLHF. As DNA, the CDR3 is TGTGCCTGGAATCAGGACATTTCACCCCTCCACTTT.

This chain uses TRBV27 with TRBJ2-7; TRBD2 agrees at 8 bases. The junction had 6 bases not matched to a gene; V was cut back by 3 bases and J by 2 bases. CDR3 length: 15 residues. Per germline, CDR1 MNHEY and CDR2 SMNVEV (reference sequence). CDR3 in amino acids: CASSFFPAGAYEQYF. The CDR3 bases are TGTGCCAGCAGTTTTTTTCCAGCGGGGGCCTACGAGCAGTACTTC.

The sample holds one count of this clone. The gene calls are TRBV19 and TRBJ2-7; weak D call: TRBD1 (6 bases). This CDR3 is 15 amino acids long. Trimming stripped 7 bases from V and 3 bases from J, with 19 bases between. CDR1 and CDR2 from the germline V gene are LNHDA and SQIVND (reference sequence). This chain's CDR3 is CASKVAWGQGYEQYF. CDR3 bases: TGTGCCAGTAAAGTGGCGTGGGGACAAGGCTACGAGCAGTACTTC.

This chain connects TRBV5-6 to TRBJ2-1, with D possibly TRBD2 on 5 matching bases. CDR1 and CDR2 (germline): SGHDT, YYEEEE. The CDR3 totals 13 residues. V lost 2 bases to trimming and J lost 6 bases, with 9 bases between them. In nucleotides, the CDR3 is TGTGCCAGCAGCTTTCCAGCGGTCAATGAGCAGTTCTTC. Translation: CASSFPAVNEQFF.

The J gene is TRBJ1-4, the V gene TRBV7-6; no clear D. Germline CDR1 reads SGHVS; CDR2 reads FNYEAQ. V was clipped by 1 base and J by 0 bases, with 6 bases between them. The CDR3 is 15 residues long. CDR3 residues: CASSLGAATNEKLFF. The CDR3 nucleotides read TGTGCCAGCAGCTTAGGTGCGGCAACTAATGAAAAACTGTTTTTT.

The CDR3 DNA is TGTGCCAGCTCACCAAAAACAGGGGAGGCCAAAAACATTCAGTACTTC. Amino acids: CASSPKTGEAKNIQYF. The chain is built from TRBV18 and TRBJ2-4, with 7 bases aligning to TRBD1. Germline V lookup: CDR1 KGHSH, CDR2 LQKENI. V dropped 2 bases and J dropped 1; count of bases not matched to a gene: 5. The CDR3 is made up of 16 amino acids.